These 30 T cell receptor beta chains came from one sample sequenced in a study of blood T cell repertoires in COVID-19. Only in-frame clones appear in the TCRdb table, and some are missing; sequencing was by immunoSEQ multiplex PCR. In the table there are fewer than 250,000 clones, roughly nine tenths of which are singletons. Material for sequencing was PBMCs or T cells enriched from blood (not recorded which). Receptors originate from a woman between 18 and 29 years old who had recovered from COVID-19.

This rearrangement joins TRBV2 to TRBJ1-2, with a weak D call TRBD1 (6 bases). Germline values: CDR1 SNHLY, CDR2 FYNNEI. V lost 2 bases and J lost 2, with 9 bases in between. This CDR3 region has 14 residues. DNA for the CDR3: TGTGCCAGCAGTGAACTGACAGGAAACTATGGCTACACCTTC. Translation gives CASSELTGNYGYTF. Full variable domain (outside the CDR3, taken from reference TRBV2 and TRBJ1-2): EPEVTQTPSHQVTQMGQEVILRCVPISNHLYFYWYRQILGQKVEFLVSFYNNEISEKSEIFDDQFSVERPDGSNFTLKIRSTKLEDSAMYFCASSELTGNYGYTFGSGTRLTVV.

The J gene is TRBJ1-6, the V gene TRBV7-9, with D uncertain. V shed 2 bases and J shed 7 bases, with 12 bases lying between them. The CDR3 contains 15 residues. The V gene's germline CDR1 is SEHNR and CDR2 FQNEAQ (reference sequence). The CDR3 loop is CASSLSQVVNSPLHF. Here the CDR3 DNA reads TGTGCCAGCAGCTTATCGCAGGTGGTAAATTCACCCCTCCACTTT.

This chain links TRBV29-1 with TRBJ2-7, with TRBD1 matching over 9 bases. The CDR3 covers 18 residues. V trimming: 0 bases; J trimming: 2 bases; junction bases outside the gene matches: 14. Germline V gives CDR1 SQVTM, CDR2 ANQGSEA. The CDR3: CSVEERWPGQGRPYEQYF. CDR3 DNA: TGCAGCGTTGAAGAGAGGTGGCCGGGACAGGGTCGCCCCTACGAGCAGTACTTC.

The rearrangement joins TRBV5-4 to TRBJ2-2; D remains ambiguous. Germline V lookup: CDR1 SGHNT, CDR2 YYREEE (reference sequence). The length of the CDR3 is 14 residues. Trimming took 4 bases from V and 3 from J, leaving 10 bases between them. In DNA, the CDR3 is TGTGCCAGCAGCCTATTCTACGACACCGGGGAGCTGTTTTTT. Protein product: CASSLFYDTGELFF.

This rearrangement joins TRBV12-5 to TRBJ2-7; 7 bases agree with TRBD1. The CDR3 has 15 residues. The germline gives CDR1 LGHNT, CDR2 FRNRAP. With V trimmed by 0 bases and J by 6 bases, 8 bases remained unmatched. In DNA form, the CDR3 reads TGTGCTAGTGGTTTGGTAGTAGGGACAGAAGCCGAGCAGTACTTC. Protein sequence: CASGLVVGTEAEQYF.

V is TRBV4-1 and J is TRBJ1-6; 7 bases fit TRBD1. CDR3 length: 14 residues. The ends lost 5 bases at V and 8 bases at J; junction bases unmatched: 6. CDR1 MGHRA and CDR2 YSYEKL come from the germline V gene. Here the CDR3 reads CASSFATGDSPLHF. CDR3 nucleotides: TGCGCCAGCAGCTTCGCCACAGGGGATTCACCCCTCCACTTT.

This chain uses TRBV2 with TRBJ1-5; no clear D. Germline V gives CDR1 SNHLY, CDR2 FYNNEI. CDR3 length: 13 amino acids. V was pared by 3 bases and J by 7 bases, with 10 bases between. The CDR3 sequence: CASSDEEVQPQHF. The CDR3 DNA follows: TGTGCCAGCAGTGATGAGGAAGTGCAGCCCCAGCATTTT.

This chain links TRBV27 with TRBJ1-1; no clear D gene. The CDR3 spans 14 residues. Trimming removed 2 bases from V and 5 bases from J, with 12 bases in between. Germline CDR1 is MNHEY and CDR2 is SMNVEV (reference sequence). The CDR3 region is CASSLNFGVTEAFF. The CDR3 DNA sequence: TGTGCCAGCAGTTTAAATTTCGGGGTGACTGAAGCTTTCTTT.

This chain uses TRBV28 with TRBJ2-1; D gene unclear. V lost 6 bases to trimming and J lost 9 bases, with 15 bases between them. There are 13 residues in the CDR3. Germline CDR1 reads MDHEN; CDR2 reads SYDVKM. CDR3 coding DNA: TGTGCCAGCAGCTTGGGTAGGAGAAGTGAGCAGTTCTTC. Translation gives CASSLGRRSEQFF.

The V call is TRBV5-1, the J call TRBJ2-7; 12 bases map to TRBD1. The germline V gene has CDR1 SGHRS and CDR2 YFSETQ. After removal of 4 bases from V and 7 bases from J, the junction contained 6 bases not matched to a gene. The CDR3 length is 14 residues. The CDR3 DNA reads as TGCGCCAGCAGCACGGGACAGGGGGCGCGAGAGCAGTACTTC. Its translation is CASSTGQGAREQYF.

The V gene is TRBV11-2, the J gene TRBJ1-2; 9 nucleotides agree with TRBD1. J lost 4 bases, V lost 2 bases, and 5 bases had no gene match. The germline gives CDR1 SGHAT, CDR2 FQNNGV. The CDR3 has 15 amino acids. CDR3 protein: CASSLSHRGLYGYTF. The CDR3 region has the DNA TGTGCCAGCAGCTTATCCCACAGGGGGCTCTATGGCTACACCTTC.

The rearrangement links TRBV12-3 or TRBV12-4 to TRBJ1-3; D is unclear. Trimming pared 6 bases from V and 2 bases from J, leaving 8 bases between. The CDR3 loop spans 13 amino acids. CDR3 in DNA: TGTGCCAGCAGACTACCCCCTGGAAACACCATATATTTT. It yields the protein CASRLPPGNTIYF.

The chain carries TRBV27 and TRBJ2-2; 7 nucleotides align to TRBD2. Per the germline V gene, CDR1 is MNHEY and CDR2 is SMNVEV (reference sequence). The CDR3 spans 16 residues. With V trimmed by 2 bases and J by 0 bases, 3 bases remained unmatched. CDR3: CASSLKGLSNTGELFF. The CDR3 bases are TGTGCCAGCAGTTTAAAGGGACTATCGAACACCGGGGAGCTGTTTTTT.

V is TRBV28 and J is TRBJ2-7, with 10 bases lining up with TRBD2. Germline loops: CDR1 MDHEN, CDR2 SYDVKM. J was trimmed by 4 bases and V by 8 bases; bases with no gene match: 17. The CDR3 loop spans 17 amino acids. The CDR3 DNA reads TGTGCCAGCTGTCCGGTTAGCGGGGGGCTGGGGGGATACGAGCAGTACTTC. It specifies CASCPVSGGLGGYEQYF.

V usage is TRBV28 and J usage is TRBJ2-3; D may be TRBD1 (6 bases). V was pared by 6 bases and J by 2 bases, with 9 bases between. Germline values: CDR1 MDHEN, CDR2 SYDVKM. There are 13 residues in the CDR3. CDR3 region: CASRRTDTDTQYF. As DNA, the CDR3 is TGTGCCAGCAGACGGACAGACACAGATACGCAGTATTTT.

The chain recombines TRBV14 with TRBJ1-5, with no clear D. CDR1 is SGHDN and CDR2 is FVKESK in the germline V gene. V shed 1 base and J shed 5 bases, with 12 bases lying between them. This CDR3 spans 15 amino acids. The CDR3 is CASSQGAGVYQPQHF. The DNA for the CDR3 is TGTGCCAGCAGCCAAGGGGCCGGGGTGTATCAGCCCCAGCATTTT.

This chain uses TRBV21-1 with TRBJ1-5; no DNA check was done on the table's D call, TRBD1. TRBV21-1 is marked as a pseudogene. The CDR3 consists of 13 residues. The CDR3 spells CASSPTGTQPQHF. The CDR3 DNA reads TGTGCCAGCAGTCCGACAGGGACCCAGCCCCAGCATTTT.

The genes are TRBV28 and TRBJ2-1; the match to TRBD2 covers 7 bases. Germline CDR1 is MDHEN and CDR2 is SYDVKM. J was trimmed by 1 base and V by 6 bases; bases with no gene match: 6. The CDR3 consists of 15 residues. The CDR3 DNA reads TGTGCCAGCAGACTCCCTAGCGGATCCTACAATGAGCAGTTCTTC. It is translated as CASRLPSGSYNEQFF.

The chain employs TRBV18 and TRBJ2-1; 8 bases line up with TRBD1. The CDR3 runs 20 residues. The germline V gene encodes CDR1 KGHSH and CDR2 LQKENI. V trimming: 5 bases; J trimming: 5 bases; junction bases outside the gene matches: 23. CDR3 residues: CASSVSKGQGARRGHNEQFF. The CDR3 DNA reads TGTGCCAGCTCAGTCTCGAAAGGGCAGGGGGCCAGGCGCGGGCACAATGAGCAGTTCTTC. The full variable domain, in which reference TRBV18 and TRBJ2-1 provide the parts outside the CDR3, is NAGVMQNPRHLVRRRGQEARLRCSPMKGHSHVYWYRQLPEEGLKFMVYLQKENIIDESGMPKERFSAEFPKEGPSILRIQQVVRGDSAAYFCASSVSKGQGARRGHNEQFFGPGTRLTVL.

This chain uses TRBV25-1 with TRBJ1-1, with 10 bases identical to TRBD1. Germline CDR1 reads MGHDK; CDR2 reads SYGVNS. V gave up 3 bases and J gave up 10 bases; unmatched junction bases: 5. The CDR3 runs to 13 residues. The CDR3 sequence is CASSDDRGLSAFF. CDR3 nucleotide sequence: TGTGCCAGCAGTGATGACAGGGGGCTTTCAGCTTTCTTT.

This clone was counted once. The chain is built from TRBV7-6 and TRBJ1-2, with TRBD1 as a possible D gene (5 bases). The germline V gene has CDR1 SGHVS and CDR2 FNYEAQ. This CDR3 has 18 residues. The V end was cut by 1 base, the J end by 0 bases, with 18 bases between. The CDR3 loop is CASSLGGQNDLPNYGYTF. The DNA of the CDR3 is TGTGCCAGCAGCTTAGGGGGCCAGAACGACCTCCCTAACTATGGCTACACCTTC.

There are a few counts of this clone. The gene calls are TRBV28 and TRBJ1-2; D is undetermined. The CDR3 is made up of 16 amino acids. Trimming left V 2 bases short and J 2 bases short, with 15 bases between. Germline V gene lookup returns CDR1 MDHEN and CDR2 SYDVKM. CDR3 in DNA: TGTGCCAGCAGTTTACAGGTCCCCGGTCTGAACTATGGCTACACCTTC. It is translated as CASSLQVPGLNYGYTF.

This clone was detected a few times. The chain uses TRBV5-1 and TRBJ2-6; perhaps TRBD1 as D (5 bases). Germline V gene data show CDR1 as SGHRS and CDR2 as YFSETQ. Trimming removed 4 bases at V and 2 bases at J, with 10 bases between. The CDR3 length is 15 residues. CDR3 coding DNA: TGCGCCAGCAGCAGCAGGGCCACTGGGGCCAACGTCCTGACTTTC. This gives the protein CASSSRATGANVLTF.

The chain combines TRBV5-4 with TRBJ2-1, with 9 bases that match TRBD2. Germline V gives CDR1 SGHNT, CDR2 YYREEE (reference sequence). This CDR3 has 15 amino acids. V shed 4 bases, J shed 0 bases, and the junction held 2 bases outside the gene matches. The CDR3 DNA reads as TGTGCCAGCAGCAGCGGGGGGAGCTCCTACAATGAGCAGTTCTTC. Amino acid sequence: CASSSGGSSYNEQFF.

The V gene is TRBV9, the J gene TRBJ2-1; 9 positions match TRBD2. The length of the CDR3 is 17 residues. Germline values: CDR1 SGDLS, CDR2 YYNGEE. Trimming at V came to 4 bases and at J to 2 bases, leaving 10 bases not matched to a gene. In DNA, the CDR3 is TGTGCCAGCAGCCCCTACCCCGGGACTAGCCCCTACAATGAGCAGTTCTTC. Encoded protein: CASSPYPGTSPYNEQFF.

This clone came up once. The chain combines TRBV5-5 with TRBJ1-1; TRBD1 matches at 9 bases. Germline-derived CDR1 and CDR2 are SGHKS and YYEKEE (reference sequence). The CDR3 is 13 amino acids. The V segment lost 4 bases and the J segment 10 bases; nucleotides outside the gene matches: 8. CDR3 residues: CASSPGQGRAAFF. In nucleotides, the CDR3 is TGTGCCAGCAGCCCGGGACAGGGTCGAGCAGCTTTCTTT.

The rearrangement links TRBV11-2 to TRBJ1-2; 10 positions agree with TRBD1. Per germline, CDR1 SGHAT and CDR2 FQNNGV. This CDR3 region has 14 residues. Losses at the gene ends were 5 bases for V and 7 bases for J; bases not matched to a gene: 7. DNA of the CDR3: TGTGCCAGCAGCGCCGGGACAGGGGTTATTGGCTACACCTTC. Translated: CASSAGTGVIGYTF.

This chain links TRBV24-1 with TRBJ2-3; a weak D match, TRBD1 (6 bases). The CDR3 length is 14 residues. V gave up 9 bases and J gave up 0 bases, with 12 bases separating them. Germline lookup yields CDR1 KGHDR and CDR2 SFDVKD. The CDR3 loop is CATGRGRSTDTQYF. In nucleotides, the CDR3 is TGTGCCACCGGCAGGGGCCGAAGCACAGATACGCAGTATTTT.

This chain links TRBV13 with TRBJ2-5, with TRBD1 identical over 8 bases. The CDR3 runs 14 residues. V shed 8 bases and J 6 bases; nucleotides not matched to a gene: 11. Per the germline V gene, CDR1 is PRHDT and CDR2 is FYEKMQ (reference sequence). In DNA, the CDR3 is TGTGCCAGCTCCGGGACAGGCGGTGGAAAGACCCAGTACTTC. It encodes CASSGTGGGKTQYF.

CDR3 sequence reads: CSVGRERVTEAFF. The CDR3 coding sequence is TGCAGCGTAGGGCGGGAGAGGGTAACTGAAGCTTTCTTT. The rearrangement links TRBV29-1 to TRBJ1-1; D remains unclear. V shed 6 bases and J shed 5 bases, with 16 bases lying between them. The CDR3 contains 13 residues. Germline V lookup: CDR1 SQVTM, CDR2 ANQGSEA.